Listed below are T cell receptor beta chains from one sample, sequenced in a study of resident and recirculating memory T cells in vitiligo. Data came from immunoSEQ multiplex PCR; TCRdb stores just in-frame clones and leaves some out. The sample has 75,000 to 95,000 clones; around 90% are singletons. Sequencing input: blood. The receptors were sampled from a male donor with vitiligo. Both conserved end residues are trimmed from each CDR3. The size entry is marked missing in some rows and otherwise reads once, few, many or a size class.

V	size	CDR3
TRBV5-4	.	ASSLVFRGPTDTQY
TRBV7-3	.	ASSLASLSYNEQF
TRBV6-1	.	ASSEKRGAKNIQY
TRBV7-9	.	ASSSITSSHTGELF
TRBV27	.	ASSRSQGTDTQY
TRBV5-1	.	ASSSQGTPLRGQGLEQY
TRBV4-3	.	ASSQEWGSASTDTQY
TRBV7-2	once	ASSILTSGREQY
TRBV5-4	.	ASSSPMSSYEQY
TRBV19	.	ASRGTGGREQY
TRBV7-6	.	ASSRADRLNTEAF
TRBV5-6	once	ASSSIGDYSNTGELF
TRBV7-9	.	ASSGLGSQSETQY
TRBV28	.	ASRPLGSYNEQF